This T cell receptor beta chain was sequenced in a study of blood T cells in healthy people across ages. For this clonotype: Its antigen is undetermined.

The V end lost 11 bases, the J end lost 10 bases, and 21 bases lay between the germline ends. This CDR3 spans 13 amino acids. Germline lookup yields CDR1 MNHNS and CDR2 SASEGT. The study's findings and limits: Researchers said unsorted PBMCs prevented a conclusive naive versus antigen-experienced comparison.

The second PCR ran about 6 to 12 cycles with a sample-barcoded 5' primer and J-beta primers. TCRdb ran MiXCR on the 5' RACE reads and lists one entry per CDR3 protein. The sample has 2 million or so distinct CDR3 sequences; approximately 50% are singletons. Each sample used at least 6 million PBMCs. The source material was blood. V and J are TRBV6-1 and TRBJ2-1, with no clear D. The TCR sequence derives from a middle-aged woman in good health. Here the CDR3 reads CAVPTAVFSEQFF. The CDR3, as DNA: TGTGCCGTTCCGACGGCCGTATTTAGCGAGCAGTTCTTC.